These 17 T cell receptor beta chains were all obtained from the same sample, sequenced in a study of T cells in Graves' hyperthyroidism and ophthalmopathy. Authors of the study amplified TCR beta CDR3 regions from RNA transcripts. HTBI primers were the set used in a first-round RT-PCR of the TCR CDR3. Each CDR3 protein is one row after TCRdb ran MiXCR on the multiplex PCR reads. The sample consists of some 400,000 distinct CDR3 sequences, approximately 14% of them appearing once. The sequencing sample was made of blood. The receptors shown here come from a woman in her fifties or sixties with Graves' hyperthyroidism.

The chain employs TRBV27 and TRBJ2-1; the match to TRBD2 covers 16 bases. The CDR3 length is 15 residues. CDR1 and CDR2 from the germline V gene are MNHEY and SMNVEV (reference sequence). With 4 bases clipped from V and 8 bases from J, the junction kept 2 bases outside the gene matches. The CDR3 loop is CASSSGTSGRDEQFF. The DNA for the CDR3 is TGTGCCAGCAGTTCAGGGACTAGCGGGAGGGATGAGCAGTTCTTC.

The sample holds many counts of this clonotype. The V gene is TRBV7-9, the J gene TRBJ2-7, with D possibly being TRBD2 (6 bases). Per the germline V gene, CDR1 is SEHNR and CDR2 is FQNEAQ (reference sequence). Trimming removed 3 bases from V and 5 bases from J, with 14 bases in between. This CDR3 spans 14 amino acids. CDR3 in amino acids: CASSFTASAHEQYF. As DNA, the CDR3 is TGTGCCAGCAGCTTTACGGCTAGCGCGCACGAGCAGTACTTC.

In this sample, this clonotype turned up many times. A read error may explain this, as a much larger clone is one base away. This chain connects TRBV13 to TRBJ2-3, with D uncertain. Germline V gene data show CDR1 as PRHDT and CDR2 as FYEKMQ (reference sequence). The CDR3 extends over 13 amino acids. The V and J ends lost 2 bases and 2 bases respectively, with 5 bases between them. The CDR3 DNA reads as TGTGCCAGCAGCTTATTCAACACAGATACGCAGTATTTT. It codes for CASSLFNTDTQYF.

This clonotype was detected a few times. The chain carries TRBV12-3 or TRBV12-4 and TRBJ2-1; D gene ambiguous. Deletions cut 5 bases from V and 0 bases from J, with 11 bases between. CDR3 size: 15 residues. The CDR3 protein is CASSPSHASYNEQFF. The CDR3, as DNA: TGTGCCAGCAGTCCCAGCCACGCCTCCTACAATGAGCAGTTCTTC.

This clonotype came up a few times. The genes are TRBV20-1 and TRBJ2-5, with a weak D call TRBD2 (6 bases). V lost 6 bases, J lost 5 bases, and 16 bases lay in between. Germline CDR1 DFQATT, CDR2 SNEGSKA (reference sequence). This CDR3 has 13 amino acids. The CDR3 nucleotides are TGCAGTGCGGGAAGGACTGGAGGGGAGACCCAGTACTTC. Its protein is CSAGRTGGETQYF.

This chain joins TRBV7-3 and TRBJ1-2; tentative D call: TRBD1 (6 bases). This CDR3 region has 13 residues. The germline CDR1 and CDR2 sequences are SGHTA and FQGTGA. The V end was cut by 3 bases, the J end by 8 bases, with 13 bases between. As DNA, the CDR3 is TGTGCCAGCAGCTTTAGTGGGGGGCGGGGCTACACCTTC. Translation gives CASSFSGGRGYTF.

This clonotype was recorded a few times. The V and J genes are TRBV10-3 and TRBJ2-3, with unresolved D. Deletions cut 7 bases from V and 0 bases from J, with 11 bases between. Germline-derived CDR1 and CDR2 are ENHRY and SYGVKD. The CDR3 extends over 14 amino acids. The chain's CDR3 is CAITKTSSTDTQYF. CDR3 nucleotides: TGTGCCATCACAAAGACATCTAGCACAGATACGCAGTATTTT.

There are many counts of this clonotype. V and J are TRBV7-9 and TRBJ2-3; possible D gene TRBD2, 6 bases. V lost 8 bases and J lost 2, with 20 bases in between. Germline lookup yields CDR1 SEHNR and CDR2 FQNEAQ (reference sequence). CDR3 length equals 16 residues. In DNA form, the CDR3 reads TGTGCCAGCCAGTATTCAAGATCGGGAGACACAGATACGCAGTATTTT. Its protein product is CASQYSRSGDTDTQYF.

The chain combines TRBV18 with TRBJ2-1; TRBD2 matches 10 bases. Germline-derived CDR1 and CDR2 are KGHSH and LQKENI. V trimming: 3 bases; J trimming: 2 bases; junction bases outside the gene matches: 7. CDR3 length equals 17 residues. CDR3 DNA: TGTGCCAGCTCACCGAATCCTCTAGCGGGGGCCTACAATGAGCAGTTCTTC. As protein: CASSPNPLAGAYNEQFF.

On this clonotype itself: A much larger clone lies one base from this, so it may be a read error. This sequence joins TRBV10-1 and TRBJ1-6; possibly TRBD1 for D (6 bases). The CDR3 covers 14 residues. V was cut by 4 bases and J by 5 bases, with 9 bases left in between. Per germline, CDR1 WNHNN and CDR2 SYGVQD (reference sequence). The CDR3 DNA follows: TGCGCCAGCAGTGGACACAGGGATAATTCACCCCTCCACTTT. It codes for CASSGHRDNSPLHF.

The chain couples TRBV19 to TRBJ1-5; no firm D call. Per germline, CDR1 LNHDA and CDR2 SQIVND (reference sequence). Trimming removed 7 bases from V and 4 bases from J, with 17 bases in between. The CDR3 extends over 15 amino acids. CDR3 in DNA: TGTGCCAGTACCCTAAATCCGGACGGGAATCAGCCCCAGCATTTT. Protein product: CASTLNPDGNQPQHF. Combining the CDR3 with reference TRBV19 and TRBJ1-5 gives the whole variable domain DGGITQSPKYLFRKEGQNVTLSCEQNLNHDAMYWYRQDPGQGLRLIYYSQIVNDFQKGDIAEGYSVSREKKESFPLTVTSAQKNPTAFYLCASTLNPDGNQPQHFGDGTRLSIL.

This clonotype was observed a handful of times. The V and J genes are TRBV14 and TRBJ2-7; 11 nucleotides align to TRBD2. Losses at the gene ends were 4 bases for V and 3 bases for J; bases not matched to a gene: 8. The CDR3 has 16 amino acids. CDR1 and CDR2 (germline): SGHDN, FVKESK. As DNA, the CDR3 is TGTGCCAGCAGCCGACGGACTAGCGGGCCTTTCTACGAGCAGTACTTC. This translates into CASSRRTSGPFYEQYF.

This clonotype was seen repeatedly, ten times or more. V gene TRBV5-1 combines with J gene TRBJ2-1, with TRBD2 identical over 7 bases. There are 17 residues in the CDR3. The germline gives CDR1 SGHRS, CDR2 YFSETQ. V dropped 4 bases and J dropped 3; count of bases not matched to a gene: 13. This CDR3 is CASSPPKRSGNYNEQFF. DNA for the CDR3: TGCGCCAGCAGCCCTCCCAAGAGGAGCGGGAACTACAATGAGCAGTTCTTC.

This clonotype appeared a few times. The V call is TRBV19, the J call TRBJ1-1; no clear D. The germline V gene encodes CDR1 LNHDA and CDR2 SQIVND (reference sequence). V was clipped by 3 bases and J by 0 bases, with 11 bases between them. This CDR3 has 15 residues. CDR3: CASSIYARLNTEAFF. CDR3 DNA sequence: TGTGCCAGTAGTATTTACGCTAGACTGAACACTGAAGCTTTCTTT.

V is TRBV30 and J is TRBJ2-7, with D tentatively TRBD1 (5 bases). Germline assignment: CDR1 GTSNPN and CDR2 SVGIG (reference sequence). This CDR3 contains 14 residues. The CDR3 DNA reads as TGTGCTTCCCAGGGTTTAGTTGCGGCCGGGGAGCAGTACTTC. It codes for CASQGLVAAGEQYF.

In this sample, this clonotype turned up many times. The rearrangement uses TRBV6-2 or TRBV6-3 and TRBJ2-3; D is perhaps TRBD1 or TRBD2 (5 bases each). The CDR3 is 16 residues long. Germline lookup yields CDR1 MNHEY and CDR2 SVGEGT. With 4 bases removed from V and 1 base from J, the gap between germline ends came to 15 bases. CDR3: CASSSRDASRTDTQYF. Written as DNA, the CDR3 is TGTGCCAGCAGTTCCCGGGACGCTTCTCGCACAGATACGCAGTATTTT.

The chain employs TRBV19 and TRBJ1-4; 9 bases agree with TRBD1. CDR3 length: 16 residues. V was clipped by 1 base and J by 3 bases; unmatched bases: 3. Germline V gene data show CDR1 as LNHDA and CDR2 as SQIVND (reference sequence). CDR3 DNA: TGTGCCAGTAGTATAGGAGACAGGGGGTCTAATGAAAAACTGTTTTTT. Translating it yields CASSIGDRGSNEKLFF.